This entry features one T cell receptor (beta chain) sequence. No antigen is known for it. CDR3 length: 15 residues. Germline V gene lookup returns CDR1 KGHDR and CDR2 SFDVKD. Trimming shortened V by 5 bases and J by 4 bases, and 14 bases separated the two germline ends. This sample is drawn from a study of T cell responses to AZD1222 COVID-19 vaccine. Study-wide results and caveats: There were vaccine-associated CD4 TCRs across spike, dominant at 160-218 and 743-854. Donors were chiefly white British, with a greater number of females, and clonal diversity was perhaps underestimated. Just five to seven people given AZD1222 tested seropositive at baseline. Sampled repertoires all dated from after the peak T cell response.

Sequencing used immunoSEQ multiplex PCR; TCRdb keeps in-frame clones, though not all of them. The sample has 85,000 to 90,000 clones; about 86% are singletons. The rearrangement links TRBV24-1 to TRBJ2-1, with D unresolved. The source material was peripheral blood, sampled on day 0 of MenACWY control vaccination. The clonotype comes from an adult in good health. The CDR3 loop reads CATSAPGTAYNEQFF. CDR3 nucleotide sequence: TGTGCCACCAGTGCCCCCGGTACAGCTTACAATGAGCAGTTCTTC.